Listed below are T cell receptor beta chains from one sample, sequenced in a study of cytomegalovirus exposure and HLA in healthy donors. This table comes from immunoSEQ multiplex PCR, and its TCRdb copy is limited to in-frame clones, with some not included. Of some 200,000 clones listed, approximately 82% are singletons. The source material was PBMCs. The source of these receptors is a woman between 18 and 29 years old in good health and CMV-seronegative. CDR3s include the opening cysteine and the closing phenylalanine or tryptophan. Fields, in order: V gene, D gene, clone size, J gene, CDR3 protein, CDR3 DNA. A D gene is named only where the DNA matches it firmly. Size is omitted from some rows. Given values are once, few, many or a class for expanded clones.

v_call: TRBV4-3
d_call: .
clone_size: .
j_call: TRBJ1-1
cdr3_aa: CASSQGAPMNTEAFF
cdr3_nt: TGCGCCAGCAGCCAAGGGGCACCTATGAACACTGAAGCTTTCTTT

v_call: TRBV4-1
d_call: .
clone_size: .
j_call: TRBJ2-1
cdr3_aa: CASSQELDVHNEQFF
cdr3_nt: TGCGCCAGCAGCCAAGAACTAGACGTCCACAATGAGCAGTTCTTC

v_call: TRBV18
d_call: .
clone_size: once
j_call: TRBJ2-1
cdr3_aa: CASSPYVVGDLGVNEQFF
cdr3_nt: TGTGCCAGCTCACCATATGTGGTCGGGGATCTTGGAGTGAATGAGCAGTTCTTC

v_call: TRBV10-3
d_call: TRBD2
clone_size: .
j_call: TRBJ2-3
cdr3_aa: CAISEGTSGDTQYF
cdr3_nt: TGTGCCATCAGTGAAGGGACTAGCGGAGATACGCAGTATTTT

v_call: TRBV5-5
d_call: .
clone_size: .
j_call: TRBJ2-2
cdr3_aa: CASSLRDMNTGELFF
cdr3_nt: TGTGCCAGCAGCCTTAGGGACATGAACACCGGGGAGCTGTTTTTT

v_call: TRBV5-6
d_call: .
clone_size: .
j_call: TRBJ1-1
cdr3_aa: CASSLEAGLLNTEAFF
cdr3_nt: TGTGCCAGCAGCTTGGAGGCAGGCCTTCTTAACACTGAAGCTTTCTTT

v_call: TRBV5-4
d_call: .
clone_size: .
j_call: TRBJ1-1
cdr3_aa: CASSLAGFRAFF
cdr3_nt: TGTGCCAGCAGCTTGGCCGGTTTTCGAGCTTTCTTT

v_call: TRBV9
d_call: .
clone_size: .
j_call: TRBJ2-3
cdr3_aa: CASSVGTTTLADTQYF
cdr3_nt: TGTGCCAGCAGCGTAGGGACTACCACACTGGCAGATACGCAGTATTTT

v_call: TRBV29-1
d_call: .
clone_size: few
j_call: TRBJ2-6
cdr3_aa: CSVPDRPIHLPSSGANVLTF
cdr3_nt: TGCAGCGTACCCGACAGGCCGATCCACCTCCCCAGCTCTGGGGCCAACGTCCTGACTTTC

v_call: TRBV19
d_call: .
clone_size: .
j_call: TRBJ1-1
cdr3_aa: CASSIGQGVRTEAFF
cdr3_nt: TGTGCCAGTAGTATTGGGCAGGGCGTGAGGACTGAAGCTTTCTTT

v_call: TRBV19
d_call: .
clone_size: .
j_call: TRBJ2-3
cdr3_aa: CASSKIRGDTQYF
cdr3_nt: TGTGCCAGTAGTAAGATTAGAGGAGATACGCAGTATTTT

v_call: TRBV6-1
d_call: .
clone_size: .
j_call: TRBJ2-7
cdr3_aa: CASSENGYSYEQYF
cdr3_nt: TGTGCCAGCAGTGAAAACGGTTACTCCTACGAGCAGTACTTC

v_call: TRBV4-1
d_call: TRBD2
clone_size: .
j_call: TRBJ2-1
cdr3_aa: CASSRKENSGRYNEQFF
cdr3_nt: TGCGCCAGCAGCCGGAAAGAGAATAGCGGGAGGTACAATGAGCAGTTCTTC

v_call: TRBV5-1
d_call: TRBD2
clone_size: .
j_call: TRBJ2-1
cdr3_aa: CASSQPVSGRANEQFF
cdr3_nt: TGCGCCAGCAGCCAGCCGGTGAGCGGGAGGGCCAATGAGCAGTTCTTC

v_call: TRBV18
d_call: .
clone_size: once
j_call: TRBJ1-1
cdr3_aa: CASSTGPQAMNTEAFF
cdr3_nt: TGTGCCAGCTCTACGGGCCCACAGGCCATGAACACTGAAGCTTTCTTT

v_call: TRBV19
d_call: .
clone_size: .
j_call: TRBJ1-5
cdr3_aa: CASSRALQGSDSNQPQHF
cdr3_nt: TGTGCCAGTAGTAGGGCACTCCAGGGGTCGGATAGCAATCAGCCCCAGCATTTT

v_call: TRBV19
d_call: .
clone_size: .
j_call: TRBJ2-5
cdr3_aa: CASSSGVAGQETQYF
cdr3_nt: TGTGCCAGTAGTTCCGGGGTGGCGGGACAAGAGACCCAGTACTTC

v_call: TRBV18
d_call: .
clone_size: .
j_call: TRBJ1-2
cdr3_aa: CASSPLEVGGPTYYTF
cdr3_nt: TGTGCCAGCTCACCACTTGAAGTTGGAGGACCGACCTACTACACCTTC

v_call: TRBV5-1
d_call: TRBD1
clone_size: once
j_call: TRBJ2-3
cdr3_aa: CASSLGQGPPSTDTQYF
cdr3_nt: TGCGCCAGCAGCCTGGGACAGGGGCCACCTAGCACAGATACGCAGTATTTT

v_call: TRBV19
d_call: .
clone_size: .
j_call: TRBJ2-2
cdr3_aa: CASSIGEGVGGRTGELFF
cdr3_nt: TGTGCCAGTAGTATTGGAGAAGGGGTAGGTGGTCGGACCGGGGAGCTGTTTTTT

v_call: TRBV28
d_call: .
clone_size: .
j_call: TRBJ2-7
cdr3_aa: CASSFGQGSEQYF
cdr3_nt: TGTGCCAGCAGTTTCGGTCAGGGGTCCGAGCAGTACTTC

v_call: TRBV25-1
d_call: TRBD1
clone_size: .
j_call: TRBJ1-3
cdr3_aa: CASSAGTGFSGNTIYF
cdr3_nt: TGTGCCAGCAGTGCAGGGACAGGATTCTCTGGAAACACCATATATTTT

v_call: TRBV6-1
d_call: TRBD1
clone_size: .
j_call: TRBJ2-2
cdr3_aa: CASSGTGFTNTGELFF
cdr3_nt: TGTGCCAGCAGTGGGACAGGGTTCACGAACACCGGGGAGCTGTTTTTT

v_call: TRBV6-5
d_call: .
clone_size: .
j_call: TRBJ1-2
cdr3_aa: CASSYGSGGDGYTF
cdr3_nt: TGTGCCAGCAGTTATGGTTCTGGGGGCGATGGCTACACCTTC

v_call: TRBV11-2
d_call: .
clone_size: .
j_call: TRBJ1-1
cdr3_aa: CASSLTRTANTEAFF
cdr3_nt: TGTGCCAGCAGCTTAACCCGGACAGCGAACACTGAAGCTTTCTTT

v_call: TRBV7-9
d_call: .
clone_size: .
j_call: TRBJ1-1
cdr3_aa: CASSISGTPGGEAFF
cdr3_nt: TGTGCCAGCAGCATTTCCGGGACCCCGGGAGGTGAAGCTTTCTTT

v_call: TRBV10-3
d_call: TRBD1
clone_size: .
j_call: TRBJ1-1
cdr3_aa: CAISDFRDRGVGTEAFF
cdr3_nt: TGTGCCATCAGTGATTTCCGGGACAGGGGCGTTGGTACTGAAGCTTTCTTT

v_call: TRBV28
d_call: .
clone_size: .
j_call: TRBJ2-2
cdr3_aa: CASSPGPTYHTGELFF
cdr3_nt: TGTGCCAGCAGTCCGGGTCCAACTTATCACACCGGGGAGCTGTTTTTT

v_call: TRBV5-3
d_call: .
clone_size: .
j_call: TRBJ2-1
cdr3_aa: CARSYYYNEQFF
cdr3_nt: TGTGCCAGAAGCTATTACTACAATGAGCAGTTCTTC

v_call: TRBV2
d_call: TRBD1
clone_size: .
j_call: TRBJ2-7
cdr3_aa: CASSSGTGFYEQYF
cdr3_nt: TGTGCCAGCAGCTCCGGGACAGGGTTCTACGAGCAGTACTTC

v_call: TRBV5-4
d_call: .
clone_size: once
j_call: TRBJ2-1
cdr3_aa: CASSLLPGEINEQFF
cdr3_nt: TGTGCCAGCAGCTTATTGCCAGGTGAGATCAATGAGCAGTTCTTC

v_call: TRBV4-3
d_call: .
clone_size: .
j_call: TRBJ2-1
cdr3_aa: CASSQDRGSPYNEQFF
cdr3_nt: TGCGCCAGCAGCCAAGATAGGGGGAGCCCCTACAATGAGCAGTTCTTC

v_call: TRBV19
d_call: .
clone_size: once
j_call: TRBJ2-7
cdr3_aa: CASSTLFTSSNYEQYF
cdr3_nt: TGTGCCAGTAGTACACTTTTCACTAGCTCCAACTACGAGCAGTACTTC

v_call: TRBV14
d_call: .
clone_size: .
j_call: TRBJ2-7
cdr3_aa: CASSLGRQASHEQYF
cdr3_nt: TGTGCCAGCAGCCTTGGTCGACAGGCATCCCACGAGCAGTACTTC

v_call: TRBV19
d_call: TRBD2
clone_size: .
j_call: TRBJ2-3
cdr3_aa: CASDRGSGRAGGTDTQYF
cdr3_nt: TGTGCCTCCGACCGGGGTAGCGGGAGGGCCGGTGGCACAGATACGCAGTATTTT

v_call: TRBV6-5
d_call: TRBD2
clone_size: .
j_call: TRBJ2-4
cdr3_aa: CASSYYREANIQYF
cdr3_nt: TGTGCCAGCAGTTATTACCGGGAGGCGAACATTCAGTACTTC

v_call: TRBV5-6
d_call: TRBD1
clone_size: .
j_call: TRBJ1-4
cdr3_aa: CASSYTTGRHEKLFF
cdr3_nt: TGTGCCAGCAGCTATACGACAGGGAGGCATGAAAAACTGTTTTTT

v_call: TRBV19
d_call: TRBD1
clone_size: .
j_call: TRBJ1-4
cdr3_aa: CASTNRGQGDEKLFF
cdr3_nt: TGTGCCAGTACCAATCGGGGACAGGGCGATGAAAAACTGTTTTTT

v_call: TRBV5-4
d_call: TRBD2
clone_size: once
j_call: TRBJ2-1
cdr3_aa: CASSPSSGRRNEQFF
cdr3_nt: TGTGCCAGCAGCCCCTCTAGCGGGAGACGCAATGAGCAGTTCTTC

v_call: TRBV28
d_call: .
clone_size: .
j_call: TRBJ1-1
cdr3_aa: CASSLSRRGEAFF
cdr3_nt: TGTGCCAGCAGTTTATCTCGCAGGGGTGAAGCTTTCTTT

v_call: TRBV27
d_call: .
clone_size: .
j_call: TRBJ1-2
cdr3_aa: CASSFQINYGYTF
cdr3_nt: TGTGCCAGCAGTTTCCAGATTAACTATGGCTACACCTTC